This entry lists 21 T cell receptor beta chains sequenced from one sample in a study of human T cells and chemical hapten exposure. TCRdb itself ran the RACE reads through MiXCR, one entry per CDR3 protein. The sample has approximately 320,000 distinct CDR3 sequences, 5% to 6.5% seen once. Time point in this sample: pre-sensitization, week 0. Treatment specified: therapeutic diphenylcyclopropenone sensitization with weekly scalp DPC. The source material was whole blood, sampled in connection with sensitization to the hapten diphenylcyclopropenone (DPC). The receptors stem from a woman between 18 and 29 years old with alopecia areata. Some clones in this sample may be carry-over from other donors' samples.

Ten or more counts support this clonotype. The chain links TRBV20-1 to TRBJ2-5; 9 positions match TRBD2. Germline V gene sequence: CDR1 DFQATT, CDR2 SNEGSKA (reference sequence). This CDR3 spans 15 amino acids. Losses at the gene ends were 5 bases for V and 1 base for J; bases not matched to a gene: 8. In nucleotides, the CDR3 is TGCAGTGCTCCAGGGCGGGGGGGCCCCCAAGAGACCCAGTACTTC. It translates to CSAPGRGGPQETQYF.

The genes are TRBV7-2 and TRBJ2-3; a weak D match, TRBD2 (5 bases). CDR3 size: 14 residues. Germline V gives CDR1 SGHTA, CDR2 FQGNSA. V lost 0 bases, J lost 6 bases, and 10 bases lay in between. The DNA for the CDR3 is TGTGCCAGCAGCTTAGCGCGGGCTTCCGATACGCAGTATTTT. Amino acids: CASSLARASDTQYF.

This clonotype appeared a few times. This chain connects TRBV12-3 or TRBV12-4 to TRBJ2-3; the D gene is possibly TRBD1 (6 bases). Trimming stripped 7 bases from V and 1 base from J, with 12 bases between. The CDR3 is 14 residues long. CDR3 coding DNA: TGTGCCAGCAAAACAGGGAAGGGCACAGATACGCAGTATTTT. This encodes CASKTGKGTDTQYF.

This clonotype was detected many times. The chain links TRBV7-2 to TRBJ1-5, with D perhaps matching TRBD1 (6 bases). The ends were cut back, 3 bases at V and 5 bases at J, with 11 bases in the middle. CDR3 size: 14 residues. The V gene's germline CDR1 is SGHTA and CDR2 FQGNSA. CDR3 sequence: CASSFWAGDQPQHF. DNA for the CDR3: TGTGCCAGCAGCTTTTGGGCAGGGGATCAGCCCCAGCATTTT.

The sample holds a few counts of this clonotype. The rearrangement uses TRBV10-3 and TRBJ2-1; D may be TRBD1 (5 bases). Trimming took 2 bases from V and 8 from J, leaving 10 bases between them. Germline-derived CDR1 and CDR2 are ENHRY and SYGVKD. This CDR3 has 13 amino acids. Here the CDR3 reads CAISEAPRDEQFF. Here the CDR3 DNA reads TGTGCCATCAGTGAGGCCCCCAGGGATGAGCAGTTCTTC.

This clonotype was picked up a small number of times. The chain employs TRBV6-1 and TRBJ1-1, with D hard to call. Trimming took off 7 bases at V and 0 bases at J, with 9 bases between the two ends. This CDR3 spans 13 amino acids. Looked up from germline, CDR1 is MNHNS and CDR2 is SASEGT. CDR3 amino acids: CASTIELNTEAFF. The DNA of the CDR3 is TGTGCCAGCACAATCGAATTGAACACTGAAGCTTTCTTT.

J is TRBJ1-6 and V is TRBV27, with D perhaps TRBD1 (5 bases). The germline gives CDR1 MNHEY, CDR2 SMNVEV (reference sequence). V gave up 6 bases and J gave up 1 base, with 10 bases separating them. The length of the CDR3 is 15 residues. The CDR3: CASRPGGSYNSPLHF. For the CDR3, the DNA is TGTGCCAGCAGGCCCGGGGGGTCCTATAATTCACCCCTCCACTTT.

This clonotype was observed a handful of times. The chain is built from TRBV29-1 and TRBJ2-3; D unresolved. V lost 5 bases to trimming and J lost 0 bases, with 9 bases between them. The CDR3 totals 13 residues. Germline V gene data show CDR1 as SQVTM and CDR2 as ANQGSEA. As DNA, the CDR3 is TGCAGCGTTAGTGTGGCAAGCACAGATACGCAGTATTTT. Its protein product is CSVSVASTDTQYF.

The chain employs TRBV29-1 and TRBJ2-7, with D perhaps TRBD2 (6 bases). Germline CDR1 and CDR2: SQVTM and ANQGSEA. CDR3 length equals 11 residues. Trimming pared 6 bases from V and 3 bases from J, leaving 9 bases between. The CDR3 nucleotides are TGCAGCGTCGGGACTCTCTACGAGCAGTACTTC. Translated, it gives CSVGTLYEQYF.

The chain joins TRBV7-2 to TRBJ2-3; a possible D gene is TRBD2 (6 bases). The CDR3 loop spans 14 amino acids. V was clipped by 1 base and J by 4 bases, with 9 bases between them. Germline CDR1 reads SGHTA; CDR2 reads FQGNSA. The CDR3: CASSLDTGADTQYF. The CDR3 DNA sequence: TGTGCCAGCAGCTTAGATACGGGAGCAGATACGCAGTATTTT.

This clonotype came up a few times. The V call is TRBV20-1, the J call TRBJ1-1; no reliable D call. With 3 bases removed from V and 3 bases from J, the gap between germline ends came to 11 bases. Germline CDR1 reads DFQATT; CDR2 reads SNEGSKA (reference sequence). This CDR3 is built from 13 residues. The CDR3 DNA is TGCAGTGCTAGCCCCCCAGGCGACACTGAAGCTTTCTTT. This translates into CSASPPGDTEAFF.

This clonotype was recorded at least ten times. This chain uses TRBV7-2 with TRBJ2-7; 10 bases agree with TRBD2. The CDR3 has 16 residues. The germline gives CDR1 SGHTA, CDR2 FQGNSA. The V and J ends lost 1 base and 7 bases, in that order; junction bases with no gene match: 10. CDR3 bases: TGTGCCAGCAGCTTAGGCCTAGCGGGGGCCGGTCGTGAGCAGTACTTC. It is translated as CASSLGLAGAGREQYF.

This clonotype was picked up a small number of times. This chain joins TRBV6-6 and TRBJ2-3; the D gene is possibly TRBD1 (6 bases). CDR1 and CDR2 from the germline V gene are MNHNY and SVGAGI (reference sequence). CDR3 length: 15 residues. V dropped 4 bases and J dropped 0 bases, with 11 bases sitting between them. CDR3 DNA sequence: TGTGCCAGCAGTTCCGGACAGAGTAGCACAGATACGCAGTATTTT. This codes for CASSSGQSSTDTQYF.

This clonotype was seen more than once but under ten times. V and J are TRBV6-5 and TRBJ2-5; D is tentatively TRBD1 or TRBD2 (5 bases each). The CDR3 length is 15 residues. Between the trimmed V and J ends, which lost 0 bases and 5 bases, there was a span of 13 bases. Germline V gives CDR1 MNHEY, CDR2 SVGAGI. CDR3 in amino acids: CASSYSIAREETQYF. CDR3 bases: TGTGCCAGCAGTTACTCGATAGCCAGGGAGGAGACCCAGTACTTC.

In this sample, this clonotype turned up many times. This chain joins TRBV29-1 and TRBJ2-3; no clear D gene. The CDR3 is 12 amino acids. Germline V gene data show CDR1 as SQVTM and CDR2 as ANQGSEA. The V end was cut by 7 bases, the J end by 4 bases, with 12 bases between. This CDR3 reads CSGRSEADTQYF. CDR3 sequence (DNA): TGCAGCGGCCGGTCCGAGGCAGATACGCAGTATTTT.

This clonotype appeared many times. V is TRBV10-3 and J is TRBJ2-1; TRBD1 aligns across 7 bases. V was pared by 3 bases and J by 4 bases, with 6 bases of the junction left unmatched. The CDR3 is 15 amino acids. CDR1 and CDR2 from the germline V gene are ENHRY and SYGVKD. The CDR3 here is CAISEGDSIYNEQFF. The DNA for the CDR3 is TGTGCCATCAGTGAAGGGGACAGTATTTACAATGAGCAGTTCTTC.

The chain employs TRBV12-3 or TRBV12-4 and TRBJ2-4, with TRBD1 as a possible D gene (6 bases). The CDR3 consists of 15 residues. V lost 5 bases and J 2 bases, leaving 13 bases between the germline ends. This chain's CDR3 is CASSPRTVSKNIQYF. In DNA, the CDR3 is TGTGCCAGCAGTCCCCGGACAGTATCCAAAAACATTCAGTACTTC.

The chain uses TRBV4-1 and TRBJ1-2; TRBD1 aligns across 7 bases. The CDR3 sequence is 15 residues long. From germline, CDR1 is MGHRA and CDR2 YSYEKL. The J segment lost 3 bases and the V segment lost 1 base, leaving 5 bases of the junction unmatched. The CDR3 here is CASSQGPGQDYGYTF. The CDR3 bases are TGCGCCAGCAGCCAAGGGCCAGGACAGGACTATGGCTACACCTTC.

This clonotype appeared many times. CDR3 sequence: CATVSGGADTQYF. In nucleotides, the CDR3 is TGTGCCACCGTATCCGGGGGGGCAGATACGCAGTATTTT. This chain connects TRBV27 to TRBJ2-3, with 8 positions matching TRBD2. Trimming took 10 bases from V and 4 from J; bases not matched to a gene: 7. Germline V gene lookup returns CDR1 MNHEY and CDR2 SMNVEV (reference sequence). The CDR3 consists of 13 residues.

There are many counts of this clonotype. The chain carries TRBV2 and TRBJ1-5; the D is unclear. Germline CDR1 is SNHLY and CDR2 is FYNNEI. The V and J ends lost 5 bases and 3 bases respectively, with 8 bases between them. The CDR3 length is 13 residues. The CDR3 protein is CASSRDNNQPQHF. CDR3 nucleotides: TGTGCCAGCAGTCGAGATAACAATCAGCCCCAGCATTTT. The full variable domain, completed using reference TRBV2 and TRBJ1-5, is EPEVTQTPSHQVTQMGQEVILRCVPISNHLYFYWYRQILGQKVEFLVSFYNNEISEKSEIFDDQFSVERPDGSNFTLKIRSTKLEDSAMYFCASSRDNNQPQHFGDGTRLSIL.

DNA of the CDR3: TGCAGTGCTAGATCCGGGACGGTGGGCCAGCCCCAGCATTTT. Translation gives CSARSGTVGQPQHF. J is TRBJ1-5 and V is TRBV20-1, with D possibly being TRBD1 (5 bases). The germline CDR1 and CDR2 sequences are DFQATT and SNEGSKA (reference sequence). V shed 2 bases and J shed 7 bases, with 15 bases lying between them. The CDR3 runs to 14 residues.